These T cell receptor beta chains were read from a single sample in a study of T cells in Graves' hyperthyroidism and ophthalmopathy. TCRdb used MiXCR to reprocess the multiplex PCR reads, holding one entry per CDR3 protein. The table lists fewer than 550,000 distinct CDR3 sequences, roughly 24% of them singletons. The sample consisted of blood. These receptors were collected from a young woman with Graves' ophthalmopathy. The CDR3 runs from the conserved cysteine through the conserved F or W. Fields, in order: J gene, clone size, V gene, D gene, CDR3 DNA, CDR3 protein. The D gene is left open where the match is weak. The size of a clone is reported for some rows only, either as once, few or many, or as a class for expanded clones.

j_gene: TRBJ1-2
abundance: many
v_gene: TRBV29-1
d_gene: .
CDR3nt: TGCAGCGTTGAAAAACCCAGAAGTTCAGGGTATGGCTACACCTTC
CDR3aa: CSVEKPRSSGYGYTF

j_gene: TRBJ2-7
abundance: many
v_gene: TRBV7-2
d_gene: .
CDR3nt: TGTGCCAGCAGCTTAGGGCGGAAATACGAGCAGTACTTC
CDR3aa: CASSLGRKYEQYF

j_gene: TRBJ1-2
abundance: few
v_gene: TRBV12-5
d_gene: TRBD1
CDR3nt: TGTGCTAGTGGAAGGGACAGGGTTGAAGGCTACACCTTC
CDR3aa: CASGRDRVEGYTF

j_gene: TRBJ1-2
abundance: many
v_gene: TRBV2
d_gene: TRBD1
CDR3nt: TGTGCCAGCAGGGGGACAGGGCCTAACTATGGCTACACCTTC
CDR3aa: CASRGTGPNYGYTF

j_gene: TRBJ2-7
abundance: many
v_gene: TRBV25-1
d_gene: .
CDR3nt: TGTGCCAGCAGTCGGGACGGGCGCTCCTACGAGCAGTACTTC
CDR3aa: CASSRDGRSYEQYF

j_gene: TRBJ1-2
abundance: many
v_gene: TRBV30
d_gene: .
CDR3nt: TGTGCCTGGAATGGGGGGAGTAGTGGCTACACCTTC
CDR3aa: CAWNGGSSGYTF

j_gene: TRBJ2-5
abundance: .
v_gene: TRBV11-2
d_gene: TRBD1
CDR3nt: TGTGCCAGCAGCTTCGGACAGGGGATACGAGAGACCCAGTACTTC
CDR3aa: CASSFGQGIRETQYF

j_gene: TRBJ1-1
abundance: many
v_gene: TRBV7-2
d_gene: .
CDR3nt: TGTGCCAGCAGCTTAGGCAGCAACATGAACACTGAAGCTTTCTTT
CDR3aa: CASSLGSNMNTEAFF

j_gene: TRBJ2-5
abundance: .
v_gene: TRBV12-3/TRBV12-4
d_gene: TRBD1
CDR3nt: TGTGCCAGCAGACCGGGACAGGGCGGGAGGACCCAGTACTTC
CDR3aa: CASRPGQGGRTQYF

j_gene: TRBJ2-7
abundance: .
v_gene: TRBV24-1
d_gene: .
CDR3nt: TGTGCCACCAACGAACCGGGACCCCAGTACGAGCAGTACTTC
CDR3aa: CATNEPGPQYEQYF

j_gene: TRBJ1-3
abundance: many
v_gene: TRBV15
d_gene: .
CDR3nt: TGTGCCAACGAAGACAGCTCTGGAAACACCATATATTTT
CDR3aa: CANEDSSGNTIYF

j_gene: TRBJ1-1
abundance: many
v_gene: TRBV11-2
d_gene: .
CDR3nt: TGTGCCAGCAGCTCTCTGGGTCAATATTACGCTGAAGCTTTCTTT
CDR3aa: CASSSLGQYYAEAFF

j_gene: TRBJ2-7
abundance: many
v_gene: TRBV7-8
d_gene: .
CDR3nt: TGTGCCAGCAGCCCAGGCCAGAGATACTACGAGCAGTACTTC
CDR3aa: CASSPGQRYYEQYF

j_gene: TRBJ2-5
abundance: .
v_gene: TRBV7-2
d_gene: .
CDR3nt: TGTGCCAGCAGCTTAGGTGGGGGCCATGGGACGACCCAGTACTTC
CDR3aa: CASSLGGGHGTTQYF

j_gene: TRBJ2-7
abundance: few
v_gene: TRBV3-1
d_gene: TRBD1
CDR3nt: TGTGCCAGCAGCCGACAGGGTCTTAACTACGAGCAGTACTTC
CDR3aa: CASSRQGLNYEQYF

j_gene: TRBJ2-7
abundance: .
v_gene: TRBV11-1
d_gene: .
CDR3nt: TGTGCCAGCAGCCCAGGACTATACTCCTACGAGCAGTACTTC
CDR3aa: CASSPGLYSYEQYF

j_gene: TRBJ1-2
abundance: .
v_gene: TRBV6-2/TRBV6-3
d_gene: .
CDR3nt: TGTGCCAGCAGTTACTCGATGTTTCCCGGCTACACCTTC
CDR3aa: CASSYSMFPGYTF

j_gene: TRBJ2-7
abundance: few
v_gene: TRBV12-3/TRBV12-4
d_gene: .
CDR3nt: TGTGCCAGCAGTTATGGCGGGCATGACGCCGAGCAGTACTTC
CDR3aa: CASSYGGHDAEQYF

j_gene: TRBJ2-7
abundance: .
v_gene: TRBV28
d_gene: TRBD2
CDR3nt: TGTGCCAGCAGCAGCGGGATAACCTACGAGCAGTACTTC
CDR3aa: CASSSGITYEQYF

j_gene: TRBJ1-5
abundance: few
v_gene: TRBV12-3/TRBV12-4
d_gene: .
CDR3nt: TGTGCCAGCAGGGGTGGGGGAAGCAATCAGCCCCAGCATTTT
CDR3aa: CASRGGGSNQPQHF

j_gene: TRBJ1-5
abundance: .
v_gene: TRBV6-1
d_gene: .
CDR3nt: TGTGCCAGCAGGGGACCTGTGAGCAATCAGCCCCAGCATTTT
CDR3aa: CASRGPVSNQPQHF

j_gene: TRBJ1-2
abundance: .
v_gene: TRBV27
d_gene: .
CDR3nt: TGTGCCAGCAGTCCCACAGGGATACCTAACTATGGCTACACCTTC
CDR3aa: CASSPTGIPNYGYTF

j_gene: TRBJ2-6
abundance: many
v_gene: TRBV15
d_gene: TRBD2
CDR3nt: TGTGCCACCGGGTCGGGGGGGACAACTGGGGCCAACGTCCTGACTTTC
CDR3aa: CATGSGGTTGANVLTF

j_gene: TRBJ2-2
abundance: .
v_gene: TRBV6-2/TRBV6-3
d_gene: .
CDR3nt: TGTGCCAGCACTCTCGGGACTCTTAGTACCGGGGAGCTGTTTTTT
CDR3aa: CASTLGTLSTGELFF